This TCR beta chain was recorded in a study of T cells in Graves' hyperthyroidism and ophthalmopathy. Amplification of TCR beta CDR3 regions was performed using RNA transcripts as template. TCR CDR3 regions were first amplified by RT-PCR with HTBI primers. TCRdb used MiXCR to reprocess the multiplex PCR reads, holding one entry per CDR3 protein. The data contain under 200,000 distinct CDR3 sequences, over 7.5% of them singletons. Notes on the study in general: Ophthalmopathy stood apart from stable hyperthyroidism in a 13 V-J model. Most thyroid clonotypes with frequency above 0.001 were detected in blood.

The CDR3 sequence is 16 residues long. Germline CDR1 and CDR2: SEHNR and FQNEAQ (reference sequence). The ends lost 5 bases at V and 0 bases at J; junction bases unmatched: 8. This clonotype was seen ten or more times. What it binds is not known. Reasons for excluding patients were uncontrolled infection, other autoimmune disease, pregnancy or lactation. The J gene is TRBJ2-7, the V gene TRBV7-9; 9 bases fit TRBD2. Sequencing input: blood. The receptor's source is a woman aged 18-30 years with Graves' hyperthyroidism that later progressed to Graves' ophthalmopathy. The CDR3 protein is CASSTRPGLASYEQYF. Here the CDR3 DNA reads TGTGCCAGCAGCACACGTCCGGGACTAGCCTCCTACGAGCAGTACTTC.